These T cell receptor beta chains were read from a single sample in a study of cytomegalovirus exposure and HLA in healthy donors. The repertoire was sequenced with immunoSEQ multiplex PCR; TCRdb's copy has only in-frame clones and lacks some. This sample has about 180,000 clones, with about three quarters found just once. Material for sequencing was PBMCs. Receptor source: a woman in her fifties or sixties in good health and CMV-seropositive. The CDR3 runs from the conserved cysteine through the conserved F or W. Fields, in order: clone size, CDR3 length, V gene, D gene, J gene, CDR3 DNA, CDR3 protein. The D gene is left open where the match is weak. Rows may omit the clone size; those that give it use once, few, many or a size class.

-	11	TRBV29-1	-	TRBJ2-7	TGCAGCGTTGTGTCAGACTACGAGCAGTACTTC	CSVVSDYEQYF
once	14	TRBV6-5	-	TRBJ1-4	TGTGCCAGCAGTTACTCGAACAGGGCTGAAAAACTGTTTTTT	CASSYSNRAEKLFF
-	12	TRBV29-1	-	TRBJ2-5	TGCAGCGTTGGCGACAGCCAAGAGACCCAGTACTTC	CSVGDSQETQYF
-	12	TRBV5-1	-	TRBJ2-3	TGCGCCAGCAGCTCGAGAGCAGATACGCAGTATTTT	CASSSRADTQYF
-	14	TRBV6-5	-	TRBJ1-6	TGTGCCAGCAGCGGACTCACGAAGTATTCACCCCTCCACTTT	CASSGLTKYSPLHF
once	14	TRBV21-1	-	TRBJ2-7	TGTGCCAGCAGACTTGACGGGGGGATCTACGAGCAGTACTTC	CASRLDGGIYEQYF
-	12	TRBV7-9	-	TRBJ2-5	TGTGCCAGCGTGGGGCGGAAAGAGACCCAGTACTTC	CASVGRKETQYF
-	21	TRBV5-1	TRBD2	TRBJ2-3	TGCGCCAGCAGCCCGAACTTTATCGGGACTAGCGGGAGGGGTAGCACAGATACGCAGTATTTT	CASSPNFIGTSGRGSTDTQYF
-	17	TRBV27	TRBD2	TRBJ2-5	TGTGCCAGCAGTCCCTACGGGACTAGTGCCCTCTTGAAGAAGCAGTACTTC	CASSPYGTSALLKKQYF
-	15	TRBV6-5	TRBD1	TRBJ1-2	TGTGCCAGCAGCCCCTCGGGACAGATTAACTATGGCTACACCTTC	CASSPSGQINYGYTF
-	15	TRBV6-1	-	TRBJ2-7	TGTGCCAGCAGTGACACCCCGGGTGCCGTTTACGAGCAGTACTTC	CASSDTPGAVYEQYF
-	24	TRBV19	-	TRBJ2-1	TGTGCCAGTAGTCCCTCCCGCAGGGACCTAGCCGGGCTGTTCTCAAGGGGGGGATACAATGAGCAGTTCTTC	CASSPSRRDLAGLFSRGGYNEQFF
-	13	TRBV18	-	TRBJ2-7	TGTGCCAGCTCACCGCCGACTGTGTACGAGCAGTACTTC	CASSPPTVYEQYF
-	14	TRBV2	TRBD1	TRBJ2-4	TGTGCCAGTAGGGCCAGGGGGTTAGAAAACATTCAGTACTTC	CASRARGLENIQYF
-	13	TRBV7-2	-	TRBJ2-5	TGTGCCAGCAGCTTAATCTCGCGAGAGACCCAGTACTTC	CASSLISRETQYF
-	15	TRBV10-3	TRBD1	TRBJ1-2	TGTGCCATCAGTGAAAAACAGGGGGCGGGCTATGGCTACACCTTC	CAISEKQGAGYGYTF